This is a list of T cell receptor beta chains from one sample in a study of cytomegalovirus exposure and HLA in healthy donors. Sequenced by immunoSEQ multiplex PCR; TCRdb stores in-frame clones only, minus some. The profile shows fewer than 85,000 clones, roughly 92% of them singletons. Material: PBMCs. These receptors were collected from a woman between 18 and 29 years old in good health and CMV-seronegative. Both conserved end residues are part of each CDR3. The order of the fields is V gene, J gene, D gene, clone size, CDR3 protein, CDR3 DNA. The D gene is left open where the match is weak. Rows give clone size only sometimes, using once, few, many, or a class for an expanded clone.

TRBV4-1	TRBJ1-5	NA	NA	CASSQDLRVSQPQHF	TGCGCCAGCAGCCAAGATCTTCGGGTTAGCCAGCCCCAGCATTTT
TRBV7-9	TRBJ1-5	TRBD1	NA	CASSWDRGPLSNQPQHF	TGTGCCAGCAGCTGGGACAGGGGACCTCTTAGCAATCAGCCCCAGCATTTT
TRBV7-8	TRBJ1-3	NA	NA	CASSPRGRSSGNTIYF	TGTGCCAGCAGCCCCAGGGGACGGAGCTCTGGAAACACCATATATTTT
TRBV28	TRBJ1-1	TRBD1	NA	CASSGDSTWVSEAFF	TGTGCCAGCAGTGGGGACAGTACATGGGTCTCTGAAGCTTTCTTT
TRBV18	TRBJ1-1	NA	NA	CASSRSRELLLTEAFF	TGTGCCAGCTCACGCAGTCGGGAGTTGCTACTCACTGAAGCTTTCTTT
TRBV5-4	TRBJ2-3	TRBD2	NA	CASSSGTSFPDTQYF	TGTGCCAGCAGCTCCGGGACTAGCTTCCCAGATACGCAGTATTTT
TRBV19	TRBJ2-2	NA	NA	CASKPLLRSKGAGELFF	TGTGCCAGTAAACCCTTACTTCGATCGAAAGGGGCCGGGGAGCTGTTTTTT
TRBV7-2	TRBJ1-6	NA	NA	CASSPAGPLNSPLHF	TGTGCCAGCAGCCCAGCGGGACCGCTTAATTCACCCCTCCACTTT
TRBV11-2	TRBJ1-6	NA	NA	CASSLAPPSTGSPLHF	TGTGCCAGCAGCTTAGCCCCCCCCAGTACAGGTTCACCCCTCCACTTT
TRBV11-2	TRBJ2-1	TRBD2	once	CASSLGLAGGQVGNEQFF	TGTGCCAGCAGCTTAGGACTAGCGGGGGGCCAGGTTGGCAATGAGCAGTTCTTC
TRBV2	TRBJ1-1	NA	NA	CASSDAGMNTEAFF	TGTGCCAGCAGTGATGCAGGTATGAACACTGAAGCTTTCTTT
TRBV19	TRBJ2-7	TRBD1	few	CASSTDRGEQYF	TGTGCCAGTAGTACGGACAGGGGCGAGCAGTACTTC
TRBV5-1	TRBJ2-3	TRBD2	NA	CASSLNSGGTDTQYF	TGCGCCAGCAGCTTGAATAGCGGGGGCACAGATACGCAGTATTTT
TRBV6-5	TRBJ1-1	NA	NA	CASSRTGRGEAFF	TGTGCCAGCAGCCGAACAGGGAGGGGCGAAGCTTTCTTT
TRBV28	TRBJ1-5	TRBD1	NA	CASSGYGPQGAGYPQHF	TGTGCCAGCAGTGGGTATGGGCCGCAGGGGGCGGGGTATCCCCAGCATTTT
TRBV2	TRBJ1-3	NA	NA	CASNNKEGGNTIYF	TGTGCCAGCAATAACAAGGAGGGAGGAAACACCATATATTTT
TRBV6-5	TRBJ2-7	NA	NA	CASSRSIGSYEQYF	TGTGCCAGCAGCCGGTCCATTGGCTCCTACGAGCAGTACTTC
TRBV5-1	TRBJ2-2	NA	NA	CASSLGPPGNTGELFF	TGCGCCAGCAGCTTGGGGCCCCCGGGGAACACCGGGGAGCTGTTTTTT